The 22 T cell receptor beta chains reported below all come from one sample, sequenced in a study of blood T cells in healthy people across ages. The use of a sample-barcoded 5' primer and a J-beta primer mix characterized a second PCR of roughly 7 to 12 cycles. TCRdb re-called the 5' RACE reads with MiXCR, one entry per CDR3 protein. The table shows over 1,200,000 distinct CDR3 sequences, with 59% occurring only once. The source material was blood. The receptors shown here come from a man aged 18-30 years in good health.

The V gene is TRBV4-1, the J gene TRBJ1-2, with 7 bases fitting TRBD1. The length of the CDR3 is 16 residues. In germline, CDR1 is MGHRA, CDR2 YSYEKL. The V gene end was trimmed by 4 bases and the J gene end by 4 bases; junction bases not matched to a gene: 12. The CDR3 nucleotides read TGCGCCAGCAGCCCGTGGGACAGCGAAAACCCCTATGGCTACACCTTC. This translates into CASSPWDSENPYGYTF.

This clonotype showed up just a few times. The chain employs TRBV6-2 or TRBV6-3 and TRBJ2-7, with TRBD1 matching over 8 bases. CDR1 and CDR2 (germline): MNHEY, SVGEGT. V was clipped by 6 bases and J by 5 bases; unmatched bases: 9. The CDR3 has 14 amino acids. CDR3 protein: CASSSRTGTHEQYF. The CDR3, as DNA: TGTGCCAGCAGCTCGAGGACAGGGACTCACGAGCAGTACTTC.

The V gene is TRBV20-1, the J gene TRBJ2-6; 10 bases align to TRBD2. V shed 0 bases and J 0 bases; nucleotides not matched to a gene: 5. This CDR3 is 18 amino acids long. From germline, CDR1 is DFQATT and CDR2 SNEGSKA (reference sequence). This CDR3 is CSARDGQRGGSGANVLTF. CDR3 nucleotide sequence: TGCAGTGCTAGAGACGGCCAGCGGGGGGGCTCTGGGGCCAACGTCCTGACTTTC.

This clonotype was recorded a few times. This chain links TRBV27 with TRBJ2-5; D is undetermined. This CDR3 contains 13 residues. V was clipped by 2 bases and J by 4 bases, with 8 bases between them. CDR1 is MNHEY, CDR2 SMNVEV, per germline (reference sequence). For the CDR3, the DNA is TGTGCCAGCAGTTTAGTAGATCGAGAGACCCAGTACTTC. Protein sequence: CASSLVDRETQYF.

The chain is built from TRBV29-1 and TRBJ1-1; D is uncertain. The CDR3 is made up of 11 amino acids. The V end was cut by 7 bases, the J end by 8 bases, with 14 bases between. Looked up from germline, CDR1 is SQVTM and CDR2 is ANQGSEA. In DNA form, the CDR3 reads TGCAGCGCAACGACGGACTCCGAAGCTTTCTTT. Translating gives CSATTDSEAFF. The full variable domain, with the rest looked up from reference TRBV29-1 and TRBJ1-1, is SAVISQKPSRDICQRGTSLTIQCQVDSQVTMMFWYRQQPGQSLTLIATANQGSEATYESGFVIDKFPISRPNLTFSTLTVSNMSPEDSSIYLCSATTDSEAFFGQGTRLTVV.

V and J are TRBV20-1 and TRBJ2-7, with 8 bases lining up with TRBD2. The J call may be incorrect, as the DNA end agrees better with TRBJ2-5. CDR1 and CDR2 from the germline V gene are DFQATT and SNEGSKA (reference sequence). The CDR3 loop spans 13 amino acids. CDR3: CSAEVAGSETQYF. CDR3 nucleotide sequence: TGCAGTGCTGAGGTAGCGGGGTCGGAGACCCAGTACTTC.

The rearrangement joins TRBV20-1 to TRBJ2-1; the D is unclear. With 4 bases removed from V and 7 bases from J, the gap between germline ends came to 11 bases. The germline gives CDR1 DFQATT, CDR2 SNEGSKA (reference sequence). CDR3 length: 12 amino acids. The CDR3 is CSAMKIGNEQFF. DNA of the CDR3: TGCAGTGCTATGAAGATCGGGAATGAGCAGTTCTTC.

This clonotype was seen a single time. The V call is TRBV5-1, the J call TRBJ2-1; 8 nucleotides line up with TRBD2. In germline, CDR1 is SGHRS, CDR2 YFSETQ. This CDR3 is built from 14 residues. Trimming took 6 bases from V and 4 from J; bases not matched to a gene: 6. The DNA of the CDR3 is TGCGCCAGCACGCGGGGGGCAAGGTACAATGAGCAGTTCTTC. It codes for CASTRGARYNEQFF.

The chain links TRBV25-1 to TRBJ1-1; D may be TRBD1 (5 bases). Trimming removed 10 bases from V and 5 bases from J, with 17 bases in between. Germline V gene sequence: CDR1 MGHDK, CDR2 SYGVNS. This CDR3 has 13 residues. CDR3 sequence: CATLSGRGTEAFF. The CDR3 DNA is TGTGCCACTCTCTCAGGGAGGGGTACTGAAGCTTTCTTT.

The J gene is TRBJ2-1, the V gene TRBV27; D is unresolved. The CDR3 covers 16 residues. V lost 3 bases and J lost 0, with 12 bases in between. From germline, CDR1 is MNHEY and CDR2 SMNVEV (reference sequence). CDR3 nucleotide sequence: TGTGCCAGCAGTTTTTTAGGTGTGTCCTCCTACAATGAGCAGTTCTTC. Translation: CASSFLGVSSYNEQFF.

This clonotype was observed a handful of times. The chain carries TRBV20-1 and TRBJ2-1; D possibly matches TRBD1 or TRBD2 (5 bases each). CDR1 and CDR2 (germline): DFQATT, SNEGSKA (reference sequence). V lost 2 bases to trimming and J lost 6 bases, with 11 bases between them. This CDR3 has 13 amino acids. Written as DNA, the CDR3 is TGCAGTGCTAGATGGGACGGGCCCAATGAGCAGTTCTTC. It yields the protein CSARWDGPNEQFF.

This clonotype was found once. The rearrangement joins TRBV18 to TRBJ2-7, with D perhaps TRBD1 or TRBD2 (5 bases each). The CDR3 is made up of 15 amino acids. The germline V gene has CDR1 KGHSH and CDR2 LQKENI. Trimming removed 0 bases from V and 0 bases from J, with 9 bases in between. The CDR3 DNA follows: TGTGCCAGCTCACCACCGGGGACCCGCTCCTACGAGCAGTACTTC. Protein product: CASSPPGTRSYEQYF.

CDR3 sequence: CSVGTGANTEAFF. Written as DNA, the CDR3 is TGCAGCGTTGGAACAGGCGCGAACACTGAAGCTTTCTTT. V gene TRBV29-1 combines with J gene TRBJ1-1; possible D gene TRBD1, 5 bases. This CDR3 has 13 residues. Germline lookup yields CDR1 SQVTM and CDR2 ANQGSEA. Trimming removed 4 bases from V and 1 base from J, with 10 bases in between.

CDR3 loop: CASSQDREWREQYF. CDR3 sequence (DNA): TGTGCCAGCAGCCAAGATCGAGAATGGAGGGAACAGTACTTC. The chain carries TRBV3-1 and TRBJ2-5, with D tentatively TRBD2 (6 bases). Trimming cost V 0 bases and J 11 bases, with 16 bases left between them. The CDR3 consists of 14 residues. Per germline, CDR1 LGHDT and CDR2 YNNKEL (reference sequence).

The V and J genes are TRBV9 and TRBJ2-1; D not certain. The CDR3 is made up of 14 amino acids. Germline-derived CDR1 and CDR2 are SGDLS and YYNGEE. With 3 bases removed from V and 6 bases from J, the gap between germline ends came to 13 bases. The DNA of the CDR3 is TGTGCCAGCAGCGCGCAACCAGACTTCAATGAGCAGTTCTTC. Protein product: CASSAQPDFNEQFF.

The V call is TRBV18, the J call TRBJ2-5; 7 positions match TRBD1. V was pared by 4 bases and J by 2 bases, with 4 bases of the junction left unmatched. The CDR3 totals 14 residues. Germline-derived CDR1 and CDR2 are KGHSH and LQKENI. For the CDR3, the DNA is TGTGCCAGCTCACAGACAGGGATACAAGAGACCCAGTACTTC. Translation gives CASSQTGIQETQYF.

The genes are TRBV12-3 or TRBV12-4 and TRBJ2-5; D is unclear. V was trimmed by 4 bases and J by 5 bases, leaving 17 bases between them. This CDR3 is 15 amino acids long. Here the CDR3 reads CASSSDAWKAETQYF. The DNA of the CDR3 is TGTGCCAGCAGTTCGGACGCCTGGAAGGCGGAGACCCAGTACTTC.

This sequence joins TRBV7-6 and TRBJ2-5, with D uncertain. CDR3 size: 12 residues. Trimming stripped 6 bases from V and 5 bases from J, with 10 bases between. The germline gives CDR1 SGHVS, CDR2 FNYEAQ. The CDR3 DNA is TGTGCCAGCAGTTCTAAAGGGGAGACCCAGTACTTC. Its translation is CASSSKGETQYF.

This clonotype has just a few counts. The chain joins TRBV27 to TRBJ1-2; D possibly corresponds to TRBD1 (6 bases). CDR3 length: 13 amino acids. The germline CDR1 and CDR2 sequences are MNHEY and SMNVEV (reference sequence). V lost 5 bases, J lost 4 bases, and 11 bases lay in between. CDR3: CASSADRIYGYTF. In nucleotides, the CDR3 is TGTGCCAGCAGTGCGGACAGAATCTATGGCTACACCTTC.

The rearrangement joins TRBV4-2 to TRBJ2-7; D remains unclear. The CDR3 covers 14 residues. Trimming stripped 0 bases from V and 3 bases from J, with 9 bases between. In germline, CDR1 is LGHNA, CDR2 YNFKEQ. The CDR3, as DNA: TGTGCCAGCAGCCAAGATGGGCCCCACTACGAGCAGTACTTC. This encodes CASSQDGPHYEQYF.

The chain recombines TRBV12-3 or TRBV12-4 with TRBJ1-6; 7 bases match TRBD1. Trimming cost V 8 bases and J 7 bases; bases outside gene matches: 8. The CDR3 extends over 14 amino acids. CDR3 in amino acids: CASFRTGENSPLHF. CDR3 bases: TGTGCCAGCTTTAGGACAGGTGAAAATTCACCCCTCCACTTT.

A few counts support this clonotype. The J gene is TRBJ2-7, the V gene TRBV28; no clear D gene. The germline V gene encodes CDR1 MDHEN and CDR2 SYDVKM. Trimming took 6 bases from V and 6 from J, leaving 9 bases between them. This CDR3 contains 11 residues. In nucleotides, the CDR3 is TGTGCCAGCAGATTTGCACGCGAGCAGTACTTC. Translating gives CASRFAREQYF.